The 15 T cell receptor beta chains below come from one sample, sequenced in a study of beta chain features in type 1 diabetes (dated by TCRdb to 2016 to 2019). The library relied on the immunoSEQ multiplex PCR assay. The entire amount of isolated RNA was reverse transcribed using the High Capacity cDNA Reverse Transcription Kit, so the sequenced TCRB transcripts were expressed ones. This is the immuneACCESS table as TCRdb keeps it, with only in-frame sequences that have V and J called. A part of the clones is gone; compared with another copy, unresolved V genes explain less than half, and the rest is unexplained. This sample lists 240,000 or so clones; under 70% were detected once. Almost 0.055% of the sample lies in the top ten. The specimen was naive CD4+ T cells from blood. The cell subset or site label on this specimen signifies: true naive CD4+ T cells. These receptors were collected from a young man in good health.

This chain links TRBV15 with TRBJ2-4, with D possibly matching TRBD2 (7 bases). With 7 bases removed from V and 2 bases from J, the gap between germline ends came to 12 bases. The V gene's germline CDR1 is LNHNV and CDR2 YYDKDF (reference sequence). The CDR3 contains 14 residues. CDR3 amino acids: CATMKGGTKNIQYF. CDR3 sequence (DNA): TGTGCCACCATGAAGGGGGGGACCAAAAACATTCAGTACTTC.

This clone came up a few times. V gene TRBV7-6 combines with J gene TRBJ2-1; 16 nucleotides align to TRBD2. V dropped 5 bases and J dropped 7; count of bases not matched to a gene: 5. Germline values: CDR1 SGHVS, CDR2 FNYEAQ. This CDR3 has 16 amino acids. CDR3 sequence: CASSPGTSGGANEQFF. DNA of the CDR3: TGTGCCAGCAGCCCCGGGACTAGCGGGGGGGCAAATGAGCAGTTCTTC. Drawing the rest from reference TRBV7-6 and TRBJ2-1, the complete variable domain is GAGVSQSPRYKVTKRGQDVALRCDPISGHVSLYWYRQALGQGPEFLTYFNYEAQQDKSGLPNDRFSAERPEGSISTLTIQRTEQRDSAMYRCASSPGTSGGANEQFFGPGTRLTVL.

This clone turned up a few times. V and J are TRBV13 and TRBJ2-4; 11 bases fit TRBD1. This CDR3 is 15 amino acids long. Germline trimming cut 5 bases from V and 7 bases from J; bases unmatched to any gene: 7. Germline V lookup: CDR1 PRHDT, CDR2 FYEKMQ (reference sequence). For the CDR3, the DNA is TGTGCCAGCAGCCCCCGGGACAGGGGGAGGAACATTCAGTACTTC. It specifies CASSPRDRGRNIQYF.

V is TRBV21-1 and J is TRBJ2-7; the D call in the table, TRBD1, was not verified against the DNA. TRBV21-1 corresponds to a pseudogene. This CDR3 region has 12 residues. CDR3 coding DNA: TGTGCCAGCAGCCCGCAGGGCTACGAGCAGTACTTC. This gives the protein CASSPQGYEQYF.

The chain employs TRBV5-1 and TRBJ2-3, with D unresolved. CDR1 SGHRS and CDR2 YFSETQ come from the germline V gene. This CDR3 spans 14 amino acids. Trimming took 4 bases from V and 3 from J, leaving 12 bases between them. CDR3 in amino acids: CASSLSRETDTQYF. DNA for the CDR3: TGCGCCAGCAGCCTCAGTAGGGAAACAGATACGCAGTATTTT.

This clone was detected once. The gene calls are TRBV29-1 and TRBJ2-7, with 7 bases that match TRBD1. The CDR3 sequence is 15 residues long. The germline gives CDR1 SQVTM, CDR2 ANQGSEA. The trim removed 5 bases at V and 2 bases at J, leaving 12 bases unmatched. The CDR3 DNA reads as TGCAGCGTTAGACAGGGCAGGGACCTTACCTACGAGCAGTACTTC. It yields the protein CSVRQGRDLTYEQYF.

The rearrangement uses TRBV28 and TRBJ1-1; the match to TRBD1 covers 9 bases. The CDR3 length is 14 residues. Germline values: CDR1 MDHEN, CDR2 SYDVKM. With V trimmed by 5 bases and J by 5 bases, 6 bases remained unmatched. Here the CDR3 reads CASSKDRGDTEAFF. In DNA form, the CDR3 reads TGTGCCAGCAGTAAGGACAGGGGTGATACTGAAGCTTTCTTT.

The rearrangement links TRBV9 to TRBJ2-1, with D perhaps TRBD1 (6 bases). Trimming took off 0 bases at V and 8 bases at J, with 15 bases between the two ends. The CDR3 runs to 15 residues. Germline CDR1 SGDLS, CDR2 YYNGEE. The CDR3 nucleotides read TGTGCCAGCAGCGTAGGGACAGTAAGTCAGGATGAGCAGTTCTTC. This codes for CASSVGTVSQDEQFF.

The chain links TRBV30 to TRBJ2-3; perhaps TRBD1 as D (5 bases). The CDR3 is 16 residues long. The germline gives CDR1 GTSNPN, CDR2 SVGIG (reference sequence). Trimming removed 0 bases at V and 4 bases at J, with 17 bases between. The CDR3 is CAWSVKGLYMADTQYF. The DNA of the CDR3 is TGTGCCTGGAGTGTAAAGGGGTTGTATATGGCAGATACGCAGTATTTT.

The DNA of the CDR3 is TGTGCCAGCAGCTCGTACCCAGTTCGTGATTCAGATACGCAGTATTTT. This encodes CASSSYPVRDSDTQYF. This sequence joins TRBV4-2 and TRBJ2-3; D remains ambiguous. The V gene lost 5 bases and the J gene lost 4 bases, with 19 bases spanning the gap. CDR1 and CDR2 (germline): LGHNA, YNFKEQ. This CDR3 comprises 16 residues.

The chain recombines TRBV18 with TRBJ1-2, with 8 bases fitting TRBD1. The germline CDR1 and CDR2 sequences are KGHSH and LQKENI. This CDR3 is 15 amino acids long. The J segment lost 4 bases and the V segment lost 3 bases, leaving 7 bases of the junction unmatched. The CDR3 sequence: CASSPTGDRGYGYTF. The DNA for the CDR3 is TGTGCCAGCTCACCGACAGGGGATCGGGGCTATGGCTACACCTTC.

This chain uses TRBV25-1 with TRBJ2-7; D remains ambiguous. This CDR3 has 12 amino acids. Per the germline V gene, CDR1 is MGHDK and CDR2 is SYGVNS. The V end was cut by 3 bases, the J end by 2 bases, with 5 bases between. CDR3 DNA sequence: TGTGCCAGCAGTGACACCACCTACGAGCAGTACTTC. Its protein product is CASSDTTYEQYF.

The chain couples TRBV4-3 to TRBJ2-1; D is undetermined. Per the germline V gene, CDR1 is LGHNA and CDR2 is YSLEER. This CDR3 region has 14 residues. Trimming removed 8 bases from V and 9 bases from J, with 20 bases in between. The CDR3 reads CASAVRAEFGEQFF. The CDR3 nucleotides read TGCGCCAGCGCTGTCCGGGCCGAATTTGGTGAGCAGTTCTTC.

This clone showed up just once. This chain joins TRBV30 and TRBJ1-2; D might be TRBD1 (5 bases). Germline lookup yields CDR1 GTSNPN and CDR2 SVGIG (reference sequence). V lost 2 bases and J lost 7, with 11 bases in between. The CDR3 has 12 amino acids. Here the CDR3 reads CAWSRGLGGYTF. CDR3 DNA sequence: TGTGCCTGGAGTAGGGGTCTAGGTGGCTACACCTTC.

As DNA, the CDR3 is TGTGCCAGCTCACCACGGGGGCACGAGGGTGGCTACACCTTC. Its protein product is CASSPRGHEGGYTF. The rearrangement joins TRBV18 to TRBJ1-2, with a tentative D call TRBD1 (6 bases). The germline V gene encodes CDR1 KGHSH and CDR2 LQKENI. Trimming stripped 1 base from V and 7 bases from J, with 13 bases between. The CDR3 totals 14 residues.